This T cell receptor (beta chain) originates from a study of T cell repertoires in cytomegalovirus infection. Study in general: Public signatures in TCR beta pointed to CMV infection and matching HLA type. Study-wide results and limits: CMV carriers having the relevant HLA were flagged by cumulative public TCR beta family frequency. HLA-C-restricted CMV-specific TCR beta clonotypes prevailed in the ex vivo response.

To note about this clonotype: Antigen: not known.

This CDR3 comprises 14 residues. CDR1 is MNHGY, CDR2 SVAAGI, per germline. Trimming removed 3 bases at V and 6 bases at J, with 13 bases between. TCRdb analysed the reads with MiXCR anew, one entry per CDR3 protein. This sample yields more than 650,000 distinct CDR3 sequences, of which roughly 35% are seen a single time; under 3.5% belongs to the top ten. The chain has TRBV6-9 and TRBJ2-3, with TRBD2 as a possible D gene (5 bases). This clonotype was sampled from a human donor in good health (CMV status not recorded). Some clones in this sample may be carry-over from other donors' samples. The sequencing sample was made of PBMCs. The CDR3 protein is CASSYGVLGDTQYF. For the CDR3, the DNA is TGTGCCAGCAGTTACGGAGTACTAGGGGATACGCAGTATTTT.